These 10 T cell receptor beta chains originate from one sample sequenced in a study of shared clonotypes between healthy human individuals. Here immunoSEQ multiplex PCR was the method, and the copy in TCRdb shows in-frame clones only, minus some. The sample carries over a million clones, 95% to 99% recorded once. The sequenced sample was naive CD4+ T cells sorted from blood. The sample's subset: CD45RA+ positively selected. The receptors originated from a young man in good health.

The V gene is TRBV7-2, the J gene TRBJ2-7; tentative D call: TRBD2 (6 bases). The CDR3 runs 13 residues. The germline V and J ends were trimmed by 5 bases and 5 bases, with 13 bases remaining between them. The germline V gene has CDR1 SGHTA and CDR2 FQGNSA. For the CDR3, the DNA is TGTGCCAGCAGCCCACGTCGGGGGAACGAGCAGTACTTC. Translation gives CASSPRRGNEQYF. The full variable domain, its missing parts supplied by reference TRBV7-2 and TRBJ2-7, is GAGVSQSPSNKVTEKGKDVELRCDPISGHTALYWYRQSLGQGLEFLIYFQGNSAPDKSGLPSDRFSAERTGGSVSTLTIQRTQQEDSAVYLCASSPRRGNEQYFGPGTRLTVT.

About this clone itself: This same CDR3 is encoded by further DNA sequences in the sample. This chain links TRBV10-2 with TRBJ1-5, with TRBD1 identical over 10 bases. Germline-derived CDR1 and CDR2 are WSHSY and SAAADI. The CDR3 has 15 amino acids. V shed 2 bases, J shed 4 bases, and the junction held 2 bases outside the gene matches. Written as DNA, the CDR3 is TGCGCCAGCAGTGAGGGACAGGGGGGGAATCAGCCCCAGCATTTT. Translated: CASSEGQGGNQPQHF.

The chain recombines TRBV5-6 with TRBJ1-2; tentative D call: TRBD1 (5 bases). Germline V gene sequence: CDR1 SGHDT, CDR2 YYEEEE. The CDR3 totals 14 residues. Trimming left V 1 base short and J 1 base short, with 8 bases between. The CDR3 region is CASSLYDSNYGYTF. The CDR3, as DNA: TGTGCCAGCAGCTTGTATGACAGTAACTATGGCTACACCTTC.

The chain joins TRBV2 to TRBJ1-1; D ambiguous. The ends were cut back, 3 bases at V and 7 bases at J, with 12 bases in the middle. CDR3 length: 13 residues. Germline-derived CDR1 and CDR2 are SNHLY and FYNNEI. The CDR3 spells CASSDWREGEAFF. The CDR3 DNA is TGTGCCAGCAGTGACTGGAGGGAGGGTGAAGCTTTCTTT.

The CDR3 reads CASSLTGESGELFF. The CDR3 nucleotides are TGTGCCAGCAGCTTAACGGGGGAGTCCGGGGAGCTGTTTTTT. The chain recombines TRBV7-3 with TRBJ2-2, with D possibly called TRBD1 or TRBD2 (5 bases each). This CDR3 is 14 amino acids long. Trimming left V 0 bases short and J 6 bases short, with 8 bases between. Germline CDR1 reads SGHTA; CDR2 reads FQGTGA.

Only one count was recorded for this clone. For the CDR3, the DNA is TGTGCCAGCAGTTTATTCGGACAGCTAAAGCAGTTCTTC. It yields the protein CASSLFGQLKQFF. The V and J genes are TRBV28 and TRBJ2-1; D possibly corresponds to TRBD1 (6 bases). CDR1 is MDHEN and CDR2 is SYDVKM in the germline V gene. Deletions cut 1 base from V and 11 bases from J, with 12 bases between. The CDR3 has 13 residues.

The J gene is TRBJ2-1, the V gene TRBV28, with 8 bases lining up with TRBD1. This CDR3 contains 14 residues. V lost 0 bases, J lost 6 bases, and 1 base stayed unmatched. Germline V gives CDR1 MDHEN, CDR2 SYDVKM. This CDR3 reads CASSLWDRANEQFF. CDR3 DNA: TGTGCCAGCAGTTTATGGGACAGGGCCAATGAGCAGTTCTTC.

V gene TRBV29-1 combines with J gene TRBJ2-2, with D hard to call. The CDR3 totals 14 residues. Per germline, CDR1 SQVTM and CDR2 ANQGSEA. The V gene lost 0 bases and the J gene lost 7 bases, with 12 bases spanning the gap. The CDR3 DNA reads TGCAGCGTTGAAGATCAACTTACCTTCGGGGAGCTGTTTTTT. Amino acid sequence: CSVEDQLTFGELFF.

As to this clone: Other DNA sequences from this sample encode an identical CDR3 as well. The chain recombines TRBV9 with TRBJ2-1, with D hard to call. From germline, CDR1 is SGDLS and CDR2 YYNGEE. Deletions cut 4 bases from V and 4 bases from J, with 15 bases between. The CDR3 length is 15 residues. CDR3 DNA: TGTGCCAGCAGCCCGAGTGGTACTTCTTACAATGAGCAGTTCTTC. It is translated as CASSPSGTSYNEQFF.

The chain carries TRBV5-5 and TRBJ1-4; possible D gene TRBD1, 6 bases. Germline values: CDR1 SGHKS, CDR2 YYEKEE (reference sequence). This CDR3 is built from 15 residues. V lost 4 bases to trimming and J lost 3 bases, with 13 bases between them. The CDR3 loop is CASSRSGVANEKLFF. The CDR3 nucleotides read TGTGCCAGCAGCCGATCAGGGGTCGCTAATGAAAAACTGTTTTTT.